The rows below give T cell receptor beta chains drawn from one sample of a study of beta chain features in type 1 diabetes. The data were produced by immunoSEQ multiplex PCR, yet TCRdb's version contains in-frame clones alone and is incomplete. The sample has 240,000 or so clones; approximately 20% are singletons. Material for sequencing was naive CD4+ T cells from blood. Receptors originate from a woman between 40 and 50 years old with type 1 diabetes. Each CDR3 is given with its conserved first and last residue. The order of the fields is D gene, V gene, clone size, J gene, CDR3 DNA, CDR3 protein. A D gene is named only where the DNA matches it firmly. Rows give clone size only sometimes, using once, few, many, or a class for an expanded clone.

-	TRBV4-3	-	TRBJ2-1	TGCGCCAGCAGCCGACGGGCAGGAGGGGATGAGCAGTTCTTC	CASSRRAGGDEQFF
-	TRBV30	-	TRBJ1-1	TGTGCCTGGAGTGGCCAGGACACTGAAGCTTTCTTT	CAWSGQDTEAFF
-	TRBV28	few	TRBJ1-2	TGTGCCAGCAGTTTATCCGGGTATGGCTACACCTTC	CASSLSGYGYTF
TRBD2	TRBV10-3	few	TRBJ2-3	TGTGCCATCAGTGAGCGGCGGGAGAGTGCAGATACGCAGTATTTT	CAISERRESADTQYF
TRBD1	TRBV2	few	TRBJ2-7	TGTGCCAGCGCTGACCCGGGACAGATCTACGAGCAGTACTTC	CASADPGQIYEQYF
-	TRBV29-1	few	TRBJ1-1	TGCAGCGTGGAAGACTCCCGCACTGAAGCTTTCTTT	CSVEDSRTEAFF
-	TRBV20-1	few	TRBJ2-5	TGCAGTGCTAGTTCGGTGGAGACCCAGTACTTC	CSASSVETQYF
TRBD1	TRBV29-1	-	TRBJ2-3	TGCAGCGTTCAAACAGGGGTCCGGGCAGATACGCAGTATTTT	CSVQTGVRADTQYF
-	TRBV27	-	TRBJ1-1	TGTGCCAGCAGTTTAGCAGGGCGGTATTACACTGAAGCTTTCTTT	CASSLAGRYYTEAFF
-	TRBV6-6	few	TRBJ1-5	TGTGCCAGCAGGGGGAGAGTAAATCAGCCCCAGCATTTT	CASRGRVNQPQHF
-	TRBV29-1	-	TRBJ2-7	TGCAGCGTTTGGGCCGATTCCTACGAGCAGTACTTC	CSVWADSYEQYF